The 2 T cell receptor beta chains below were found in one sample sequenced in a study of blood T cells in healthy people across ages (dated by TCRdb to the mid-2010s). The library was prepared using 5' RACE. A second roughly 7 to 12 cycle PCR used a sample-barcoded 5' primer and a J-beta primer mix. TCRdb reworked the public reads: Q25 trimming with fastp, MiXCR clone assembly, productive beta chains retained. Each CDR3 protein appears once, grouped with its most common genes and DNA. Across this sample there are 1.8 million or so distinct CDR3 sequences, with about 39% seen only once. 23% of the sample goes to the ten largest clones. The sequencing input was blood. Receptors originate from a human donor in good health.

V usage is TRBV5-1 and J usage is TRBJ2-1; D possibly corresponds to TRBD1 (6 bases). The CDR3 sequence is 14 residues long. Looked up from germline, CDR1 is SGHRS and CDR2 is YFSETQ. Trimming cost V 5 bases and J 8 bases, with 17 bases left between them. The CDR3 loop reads CASRKGTRGDEQFF. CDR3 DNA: TGCGCCAGCAGAAAGGGGACAAGGGGTGATGAGCAGTTCTTC.

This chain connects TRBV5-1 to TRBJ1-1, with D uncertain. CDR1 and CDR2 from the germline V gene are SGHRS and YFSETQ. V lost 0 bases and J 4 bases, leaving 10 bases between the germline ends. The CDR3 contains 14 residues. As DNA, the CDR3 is TGCGCCAGCAGCTTGGAGATGGGTACCACTGAAGCTTTCTTT. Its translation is CASSLEMGTTEAFF.